The 9 T cell receptor beta chains below come from one sample, sequenced in a study of follicular helper T cells after annual influenza vaccination. Time point denoted: 2015-2016 season, pre-vaccination. Assay: immunoSEQ multiplex PCR; the TCRdb copy retains only in-frame clones and omits some. The sample lists 12,000 or so clones, over 70% seen once, with approximately 3.8% in the top ten. Sequences were derived from CXCR5+ CD38- circulating T follicular helper cells from blood, sampled on the day of influenza vaccination. Specified subset: circulating Tfh, non-naive CD4+CXCR5+PD-1+ (ICOS+CD38+ or ICOS-CD38-). The receptors stem from an adult who received the influenza vaccine.

V usage is TRBV28 and J usage is TRBJ1-1; no definite D call. The CDR3 has 9 residues. V was cut by 8 bases and J by 6 bases, with 4 bases left in between. Germline V CDR1 and CDR2: MDHEN, SYDVKM. The CDR3: CASGPEAFF. CDR3 DNA: TGTGCCAGCGGCCCTGAAGCTTTCTTT. The full variable domain, in which reference TRBV28 and TRBJ1-1 provide the parts outside the CDR3, is DVKVTQSSRYLVKRTGEKVFLECVQDMDHENMFWYRQDPGLGLRLIYFSYDVKMKEKGDIPEGYSVSREKKERFSLILESASTNQTSMYLCASGPEAFFGQGTRLTVV.

This clone was observed a few times. This sequence joins TRBV7-2 and TRBJ1-2, with 7 bases identical to TRBD1. Trimming took 3 bases from V and 4 from J; bases not matched to a gene: 14. The CDR3 covers 17 residues. Germline CDR1 is SGHTA and CDR2 is FQGNSA. The CDR3 loop is CASSFGPSSDRSYGYTF. In DNA form, the CDR3 reads TGTGCCAGCAGCTTTGGACCGTCCTCGGACAGGTCCTATGGCTACACCTTC.

The chain uses TRBV28 and TRBJ2-1; TRBD1 or TRBD2 may be the D gene (5 bases each). The V gene lost 1 base and the J gene lost 5 bases, with 12 bases spanning the gap. CDR1 is MDHEN and CDR2 is SYDVKM in the germline V gene. CDR3 size: 15 residues. The CDR3 protein is CASSLYSRDDNEQFF. In DNA, the CDR3 is TGTGCCAGCAGTTTATATTCCCGGGACGACAATGAGCAGTTCTTC.

The rearrangement uses TRBV7-8 and TRBJ2-3; no reliable D call. The CDR3 is 14 residues long. V lost 4 bases, J lost 0 bases, and 8 bases lay in between. The germline gives CDR1 SGHVS, CDR2 FQNEAQ. The CDR3 DNA reads as TGTGCCAGCAGCTCATGGGCTAGCACAGATACGCAGTATTTT. Protein product: CASSSWASTDTQYF.

V usage is TRBV9 and J usage is TRBJ2-7, with 9 bases lining up with TRBD1. This CDR3 is 16 amino acids long. Per the germline V gene, CDR1 is SGDLS and CDR2 is YYNGEE. V was pared by 1 base and J by 3 bases, with 8 bases of the junction left unmatched. In nucleotides, the CDR3 is TGTGCCAGCAGCGTAAGTACAGGACAGGGGTACTACGAGCAGTACTTC. Translating gives CASSVSTGQGYYEQYF.

As DNA, the CDR3 is TGTGCCAGCAGCAAAGCTGGGGCAGGGGATGAGCAGTTCTTC. Protein product: CASSKAGAGDEQFF. This rearrangement joins TRBV21-1 to TRBJ2-1; the table gives TRBD1 as D, unverified against the DNA. TRBV21-1 is listed as a pseudogene. The CDR3 has 14 amino acids.

The CDR3 is CASSQDYQSAYGYTF. In DNA form, the CDR3 reads TGTGCCAGCAGCCAAGATTATCAGTCGGCCTATGGCTACACCTTC. The chain recombines TRBV14 with TRBJ1-2; no firm D call. CDR1 is SGHDN and CDR2 is FVKESK in the germline V gene. This CDR3 contains 15 residues. V dropped 0 bases and J dropped 4 bases, with 12 bases sitting between them.

This chain uses TRBV6-1 with TRBJ2-5, with no clear D. Germline V gene lookup returns CDR1 MNHNS and CDR2 SASEGT. V lost 5 bases and J lost 5, with 9 bases in between. This CDR3 is built from 12 residues. This chain's CDR3 is CASSQTPETQYF. CDR3 DNA sequence: TGTGCCAGCAGTCAAACCCCGGAGACCCAGTACTTC.

J is TRBJ2-7 and V is TRBV4-1; tentative D call: TRBD1 (5 bases). V dropped 0 bases and J dropped 3 bases, with 21 bases sitting between them. Germline V gene sequence: CDR1 MGHRA, CDR2 YSYEKL. This CDR3 region has 18 residues. For the CDR3, the DNA is TGCGCCAGCAGCCAAGATGTCTTTTTGGTGACAGCTGACTACGAGCAGTACTTC. It translates to CASSQDVFLVTADYEQYF.